One sample yielded the 13 T cell receptor beta chains listed below, sequenced in a study of cytomegalovirus exposure and HLA in healthy donors. The study ran its PCR with 60 Vbeta and 13 Jbeta primers. Here immunoSEQ multiplex PCR was the method, and the copy in TCRdb shows in-frame clones only, minus some. The table has some 81,000 clones, 72% seen once; the top ten hold roughly 11%. Sequences were obtained from PBMCs. These receptors came from a woman in her forties in good health and CMV-seropositive.

As concerns this clone: One end of the junction does not line up with germline, which may come from a read error. CDR3 nucleotide sequence: TGTGCCAGCAGTTTATCCCGGACAGGGGGCGCGTCTGGCTACCCCTTC. This sequence encodes CASSLSRTGGASGYPF. This sequence joins TRBV27 and TRBJ1-2; TRBD1 agrees at 11 bases. The V gene's germline CDR1 is MNHEY and CDR2 SMNVEV (reference sequence). CDR3 length equals 16 residues.

This clone was detected only a few times. This chain uses TRBV7-9 with TRBJ2-5; D possibly corresponds to TRBD2 (5 bases). Trimming shortened V by 8 bases and J by 5 bases, and 12 bases separated the two germline ends. CDR3 length: 12 amino acids. Germline V lookup: CDR1 SEHNR, CDR2 FQNEAQ (reference sequence). The CDR3 region is CASGLLEETQYF. The DNA for the CDR3 is TGTGCCAGCGGGTTACTAGAGGAGACCCAGTACTTC.

The chain joins TRBV18 to TRBJ1-2; the D is unclear. Germline assignment: CDR1 KGHSH and CDR2 LQKENI. The CDR3 is 14 residues long. The V gene lost 3 bases and the J gene lost 1 base, with 9 bases spanning the gap. The CDR3: CASSPVQNNYGYTF. The CDR3 bases are TGTGCCAGCTCACCGGTTCAGAATAACTATGGCTACACCTTC.

CDR3 protein: CASSDPGQGIHEQYF. The CDR3 DNA follows: TGCGCCAGCAGCGATCCGGGACAGGGGATCCACGAGCAGTACTTC. The chain is built from TRBV5-1 and TRBJ2-7; TRBD1 matches 10 bases. Per the germline V gene, CDR1 is SGHRS and CDR2 is YFSETQ. The length of the CDR3 is 15 residues. V lost 4 bases and J lost 5; bases outside the gene matches: 9.

V is TRBV25-1 and J is TRBJ2-5; 12 bases agree with TRBD2. This CDR3 contains 18 residues. The V and J ends lost 5 bases and 5 bases, in that order; junction bases with no gene match: 15. The germline CDR1 and CDR2 sequences are MGHDK and SYGVNS. In DNA form, the CDR3 reads TGTGCCAGCAGTTCCCACCAGACTAGCGGGAGCTCTTTGGAGACCCAGTACTTC. Amino acids: CASSSHQTSGSSLETQYF.

This clone has more than one count but fewer than ten. V and J are TRBV5-1 and TRBJ1-1; D remains unclear. CDR3 length equals 15 residues. The V and J ends lost 3 bases and 0 bases respectively, with 12 bases between them. Germline CDR1 SGHRS, CDR2 YFSETQ. The CDR3 loop reads CASSSREQLNTEAFF. The CDR3 DNA follows: TGCGCCAGCAGCTCGCGCGAACAGCTGAACACTGAAGCTTTCTTT.

The chain uses TRBV5-4 and TRBJ2-1; 10 bases match TRBD1. The ends lost 4 bases at V and 6 bases at J; junction bases unmatched: 1. CDR3 length: 13 residues. Per the germline V gene, CDR1 is SGHNT and CDR2 is YYREEE (reference sequence). The CDR3 DNA reads as TGTGCCAGCAGCAGGGACAGGGGCAATGAGCAGTTCTTC. Its protein product is CASSRDRGNEQFF.

The chain carries TRBV7-9 and TRBJ2-3; no clear D gene. The germline V and J ends were trimmed by 4 bases and 5 bases, with 10 bases remaining between them. From germline, CDR1 is SEHNR and CDR2 FQNEAQ (reference sequence). This CDR3 comprises 13 residues. In DNA form, the CDR3 reads TGTGCCAGCAGCTGGTCCGCGGAAGATACGCAGTATTTT. Translating it yields CASSWSAEDTQYF.

This chain connects TRBV7-2 to TRBJ1-1; perhaps TRBD1 as D (5 bases). The ends were cut back, 6 bases at V and 3 bases at J, with 14 bases in the middle. There are 14 residues in the CDR3. Germline-derived CDR1 and CDR2 are SGHTA and FQGNSA. The CDR3 DNA reads as TGTGCCAGCAGGAGGGCGGGGGAGTACACTGAAGCTTTCTTT. Translated, it gives CASRRAGEYTEAFF.

The gene calls are TRBV11-2 and TRBJ2-5, with unresolved D. The CDR3 is 12 amino acids. Germline assignment: CDR1 SGHAT and CDR2 FQNNGV. The germline V and J ends were trimmed by 4 bases and 3 bases, with 6 bases remaining between them. The CDR3 loop reads CASSWSEETQYF. DNA for the CDR3: TGTGCCAGCAGCTGGTCGGAAGAGACCCAGTACTTC.

The rearrangement links TRBV13 to TRBJ2-3, with 10 bases identical to TRBD2. CDR1 is PRHDT, CDR2 FYEKMQ, per germline (reference sequence). CDR3 length equals 16 residues. With V trimmed by 4 bases and J by 1 base, 5 bases remained unmatched. CDR3 residues: CASSYSGGPRTDTQYF. CDR3 DNA sequence: TGTGCCAGCAGCTATAGCGGGGGGCCTCGCACAGATACGCAGTATTTT.

The rearrangement links TRBV6-5 to TRBJ2-1, with 9 bases lining up with TRBD2. Germline assignment: CDR1 MNHEY and CDR2 SVGAGI. The ends lost 2 bases at V and 10 bases at J; junction bases unmatched: 6. The CDR3 totals 14 residues. The CDR3 region is CASSYRLAGSEQFF. CDR3 DNA sequence: TGTGCCAGCAGTTACAGGCTAGCGGGATCCGAGCAGTTCTTC.

This clone was counted between two and nine times. The rearrangement uses TRBV6-6 and TRBJ2-3; perhaps TRBD1 as D (6 bases). CDR1 is MNHNY, CDR2 SVGAGI, per germline (reference sequence). The CDR3 spans 13 residues. The germline V and J ends were trimmed by 6 bases and 4 bases, with 11 bases remaining between them. The CDR3 DNA follows: TGTGCCAGCAGGGGGGCGCATGCAGATACGCAGTATTTT. It codes for CASRGAHADTQYF.